This passage covers 27 T cell receptor beta chains from one sample sequenced in a study of T-cell reconstitution after alpha-beta-depleted transplantation in children (dated by TCRdb to the mid-2010s). The treatment or condition label, as the study defines it: allogeneic hematopoietic cell transplantation with graft depleted of TCRalphabeta T cells and CD19 B cells. Libraries were built with PCR. Sequencing was carried out with an Illumina HiSeq 2500. To normalize quantification of the TCRbeta repertoire, the TCR libraries were built with molecular barcoding that relied on unique molecular identifiers. TCRdb redid the processing of the public reads, applying fastp at Q25 and MiXCR, and retained in-frame beta chains. Here each entry gathers all rows of one CDR3 protein and keeps the most common genes and DNA. Here the sample has fewer than 550,000 distinct CDR3 sequences; 15% to 20% occur a single time. Around 30% of the sample is in the top ten clones.

The sequencing used PBMCs, mostly from graft donor cells, collected 360 days after TCRalphabeta/CD19-depleted stem cell transplant. All receptors derive from a boy under two years old who had a stem cell transplant for Wiskott-Aldrich syndrome, so the T cells may come from the graft donor.

The chain recombines TRBV28 with TRBJ2-1; D unclear. Germline V lookup: CDR1 MDHEN, CDR2 SYDVKM. The V end lost 5 bases, the J end lost 4 bases, and 6 bases lay between the germline ends. This CDR3 has 12 residues. The CDR3 DNA is TGTGCCAGCAGTGGGCCTTACAATGAGCAGTTCTTC. This codes for CASSGPYNEQFF.

This clonotype was found a few times. J is TRBJ1-1 and V is TRBV18, with D perhaps matching TRBD1 (6 bases). Germline V gives CDR1 KGHSH, CDR2 LQKENI. The CDR3 is 13 residues long. V lost 7 bases to trimming and J lost 0 bases, with 9 bases between them. The CDR3 here is CASYGQLNTEAFF. CDR3 bases: TGTGCCAGCTACGGACAGTTGAACACTGAAGCTTTCTTT.

J is TRBJ2-3 and V is TRBV2; 11 bases are a match to TRBD2. CDR1 and CDR2 (germline): SNHLY, FYNNEI. V lost 4 bases to trimming and J lost 4 bases; unmatched junction nucleotides: 4. This CDR3 has 15 residues. The CDR3 nucleotides read TGTGCCAGCAGTGTACTAGCGGGAGTTTCAGATACGCAGTATTTT. The encoded protein is CASSVLAGVSDTQYF. Together with reference TRBV2 and TRBJ2-3, the CDR3 gives the full variable domain: EPEVTQTPSHQVTQMGQEVILRCVPISNHLYFYWYRQILGQKVEFLVSFYNNEISEKSEIFDDQFSVERPDGSNFTLKIRSTKLEDSAMYFCASSVLAGVSDTQYFGPGTRLTVL.

A remark on this clonotype: The germline gene is not matched at one end of the junction; a read error may be the cause. This chain joins TRBV11-3 and TRBJ2-1; D may match TRBD1 or TRBD2 (5 bases each). CDR3 length equals 14 residues. CDR1 is SGHNT, CDR2 YENEEA, per germline. The DNA of the CDR3 is TGTGCCAGCAGCTTAGGGGGGACCTACAATGAGGAGTTCTTC. This codes for CASSLGGTYNEEFF.

The genes are TRBV6-1 and TRBJ2-5, with D possibly TRBD2 on 5 matching bases. CDR3 size: 15 residues. Looked up from germline, CDR1 is MNHNS and CDR2 is SASEGT. V shed 6 bases and J shed 5 bases, with 19 bases lying between them. CDR3 loop: CASSRGISGRETQYF. Written as DNA, the CDR3 is TGTGCCAGCAGCCGGGGAATAAGCGGCCGGGAGACCCAGTACTTC.

V gene TRBV5-1 combines with J gene TRBJ2-3; 8 nucleotides line up with TRBD2. V was pared by 5 bases and J by 3 bases, with 5 bases of the junction left unmatched. The germline V gene encodes CDR1 SGHRS and CDR2 YFSETQ. This CDR3 has 14 amino acids. CDR3 DNA sequence: TGCGCCAGCAGTAGCGGGAAAGTGACAGATACGCAGTATTTT. It codes for CASSSGKVTDTQYF.

This sequence joins TRBV23-1 and TRBJ2-7, with TRBD1 as a possible D gene (5 bases). TRBV23-1 is an ORF, with its function uncertain. There are 16 residues in the CDR3. The ends were cut back, 6 bases at V and 0 bases at J, with 18 bases in the middle. CDR3 region: CASRPFRGSSSYEQYF. DNA of the CDR3: TGCGCCAGCAGGCCTTTTAGGGGAAGCAGCTCCTACGAGCAGTACTTC.

This clonotype has more than one count but fewer than ten. This chain links TRBV5-1 with TRBJ2-2, with unresolved D. Trimming removed 0 bases from V and 6 bases from J, with 6 bases in between. The CDR3 consists of 13 residues. Germline values: CDR1 SGHRS, CDR2 YFSETQ. As DNA, the CDR3 is TGCGCCAGCAGCTTGGTCAGCGCCGGGGAGCTGTTTTTT. It specifies CASSLVSAGELFF.

In the case of this clonotype: An end of the junction does not agree with germline; a read error may underlie this. The chain couples TRBV20-1 to TRBJ2-7; unclear D gene. The length of the CDR3 is 14 residues. CDR1 and CDR2 (germline): DFQATT, SNEGSKA (reference sequence). The CDR3, as DNA: TGCAGTGCTAGAGACAACCGGAACCCTTACGCGCAGTACTTC. Its translation: CSARDNRNPYAQYF.

This clonotype has more than one count but fewer than ten. The rearrangement joins TRBV29-1 to TRBJ2-1, with a tentative D call TRBD2 (7 bases). Trimming stripped 4 bases from V and 3 bases from J, with 13 bases between. Looked up from germline, CDR1 is SQVTM and CDR2 is ANQGSEA. The CDR3 contains 14 residues. The DNA for the CDR3 is TGCAGCGTTGTTGTGGGGGGGCGCTACAATGAGCAGTTCTTC. It codes for CSVVVGGRYNEQFF.

The chain employs TRBV3-1 and TRBJ2-5, with D maybe TRBD1 (6 bases). This CDR3 is 14 amino acids long. The germline gives CDR1 LGHDT, CDR2 YNNKEL (reference sequence). The V end lost 6 bases, the J end lost 2 bases, and 13 bases lay between the germline ends. CDR3 bases: TGTGCCAGCAGGGGGACACTATATCAAGAGACCCAGTACTTC. Translating gives CASRGTLYQETQYF.

The chain is built from TRBV29-1 and TRBJ2-2; 10 bases map to TRBD1. The CDR3 has 15 amino acids. V gave up 5 bases and J gave up 6 bases; unmatched junction bases: 9. The germline V gene encodes CDR1 SQVTM and CDR2 ANQGSEA. The CDR3 sequence: CSVRFGDRGPGELFF. The DNA of the CDR3 is TGCAGCGTTAGGTTTGGGGACAGGGGTCCCGGGGAGCTGTTTTTT.

This clonotype was found a few times. This chain uses TRBV5-1 with TRBJ2-7, with TRBD1 identical over 7 bases. The germline V gene encodes CDR1 SGHRS and CDR2 YFSETQ. CDR3 length: 15 amino acids. V lost 4 bases to trimming and J lost 11 bases; unmatched junction nucleotides: 18. The CDR3 region is CASSPLGTVAKPEYF. The CDR3 nucleotides are TGCGCCAGCAGCCCGCTGGGGACAGTCGCGAAACCGGAGTACTTC.

The chain couples TRBV11-1 to TRBJ2-3; D is possibly TRBD1 (6 bases). This CDR3 spans 17 amino acids. V gave up 3 bases and J gave up 2 bases, with 18 bases separating them. CDR1 and CDR2 (germline): SGHAT, FQDESV (reference sequence). The CDR3 sequence: CASSFRGPGTVTDTQYF. The CDR3 coding sequence is TGTGCCAGCAGCTTCAGGGGCCCCGGCACAGTCACAGATACGCAGTATTTT.

This chain uses TRBV9 with TRBJ2-1, with 11 bases aligning to TRBD2. This CDR3 contains 18 residues. V lost 2 bases to trimming and J lost 7 bases; unmatched junction nucleotides: 14. CDR1 is SGDLS and CDR2 is YYNGEE in the germline V gene. CDR3 sequence: CASSVAPLLAGGYNEQFF. The CDR3 DNA sequence: TGTGCCAGCAGCGTCGCCCCCCTGCTAGCGGGAGGTTATAATGAGCAGTTCTTC. Filled out from reference TRBV9 and TRBJ2-1, the complete variable domain reads DSGVTQTPKHLITATGQRVTLRCSPRSGDLSVYWYQQSLDQGLQFLIQYYNGEERAKGNILERFSAQQFPDLHSELNLSSLELGDSALYFCASSVAPLLAGGYNEQFFGPGTRLTVL.

This clonotype was observed a few times. The chain joins TRBV5-1 to TRBJ2-3; D remains unclear. There are 14 residues in the CDR3. The V gene lost 4 bases and the J gene lost 2 bases, with 11 bases spanning the gap. Per the germline V gene, CDR1 is SGHRS and CDR2 is YFSETQ. The CDR3 DNA reads as TGCGCCAGCAGCGTCGAACTAATCACAGATACGCAGTATTTT. This gives the protein CASSVELITDTQYF.

The chain recombines TRBV3-1 with TRBJ2-7; 10 bases map to TRBD2. The CDR3 loop spans 18 amino acids. The V gene's germline CDR1 is LGHDT and CDR2 YNNKEL (reference sequence). After removal of 1 base from V and 1 base from J, the junction contained 10 bases not matched to a gene. The CDR3 reads CASSQVFLTSGKSYEQYF. The DNA for the CDR3 is TGTGCCAGCAGCCAAGTGTTCCTCACTAGCGGGAAATCCTACGAGCAGTACTTC.

This chain uses TRBV5-1 with TRBJ2-5, with TRBD2 matching over 9 bases. V was pared by 3 bases and J by 9 bases, with 12 bases of the junction left unmatched. This CDR3 comprises 15 residues. Germline V gene data show CDR1 as SGHRS and CDR2 as YFSETQ. CDR3 region: CASSSDSGGAGAQYF. The DNA of the CDR3 is TGCGCCAGCAGCTCCGATAGCGGGGGAGCCGGGGCCCAGTACTTC.

This clonotype was seen only a few times. The rearrangement joins TRBV12-3 or TRBV12-4 to TRBJ2-1; D is perhaps TRBD1 (6 bases). V was trimmed by 5 bases and J by 9 bases, leaving 14 bases between them. CDR3 size: 13 residues. The CDR3 coding sequence is TGTGCCAGCAGTCCCCCCAACAGGGTTGAGCAGTTCTTC. This sequence encodes CASSPPNRVEQFF.

The chain carries TRBV6-6 and TRBJ2-7; the D is unclear. The CDR3 has 11 residues. Germline V lookup: CDR1 MNHNY, CDR2 SVGAGI (reference sequence). V lost 2 bases and J 4 bases, leaving 3 bases between the germline ends. The CDR3 sequence: CASSYVYEQYF. The CDR3 coding sequence is TGTGCCAGCAGTTACGTGTACGAGCAGTACTTC.

The chain joins TRBV5-6 to TRBJ1-2, with TRBD1 matching over 9 bases. The CDR3 loop spans 17 amino acids. V shed 0 bases and J 4 bases; nucleotides not matched to a gene: 10. Germline V CDR1 and CDR2: SGHDT, YYEEEE. The CDR3 bases are TGTGCCAGCAGCTTGGTGGGACAGGGTTTCGACCTCTATGGCTACACCTTC. Residues: CASSLVGQGFDLYGYTF.

This clonotype came up a few times. The V gene is TRBV7-9, the J gene TRBJ2-3, with a possible D match to TRBD2 (6 bases). Germline lookup yields CDR1 SEHNR and CDR2 FQNEAQ (reference sequence). V was shortened by 2 bases and J by 2 bases, with 11 bases between the two germline ends. CDR3 length: 15 residues. The chain's CDR3 is CASSLIAEVTDTQYF. CDR3 DNA sequence: TGTGCCAGCAGCTTAATAGCGGAGGTCACAGATACGCAGTATTTT. Looking up the rest from reference TRBV7-9 and TRBJ2-3 gives the full variable domain: DTGVSQNPRHKITKRGQNVTFRCDPISEHNRLYWYRQTLGQGPEFLTYFQNEAQLEKSRLLSDRFSAERPKGSFSTLEIQRTEQGDSAMYLCASSLIAEVTDTQYFGPGTRLTVL.

V usage is TRBV9 and J usage is TRBJ2-6, with a possible D match to TRBD1 (6 bases). Germline CDR1 and CDR2: SGDLS and YYNGEE. The CDR3 loop spans 20 amino acids. V was cut by 2 bases and J by 0 bases, with 21 bases left in between. This chain's CDR3 is CASSVNRERAWASGANVLTF. The CDR3 region has the DNA TGTGCCAGCAGCGTTAACAGGGAGCGAGCATGGGCCTCTGGGGCCAACGTCCTGACTTTC.

The chain links TRBV11-3 to TRBJ2-3; the D gene is possibly TRBD1 (5 bases). Trimming left V 4 bases short and J 2 bases short, with 10 bases between. This CDR3 region has 14 residues. CDR1 SGHNT and CDR2 YENEEA come from the germline V gene. In DNA form, the CDR3 reads TGTGCCAGCAGCTATGGACACAACACAGATACGCAGTATTTT. This sequence encodes CASSYGHNTDTQYF.

The chain uses TRBV5-1 and TRBJ2-3, with 9 bases matching TRBD1. Germline V CDR1 and CDR2: SGHRS, YFSETQ. The length of the CDR3 is 16 residues. The junction had 9 bases not matched to a gene; V was cut back by 3 bases and J by 4 bases. The CDR3 DNA reads as TGCGCCAGCAGCTGGACAGGGGTCGAAACACCAGATACGCAGTATTTT. It encodes CASSWTGVETPDTQYF.

In this sample, this clonotype turned up a few times. V is TRBV2 and J is TRBJ2-1; 7 positions match TRBD2. CDR1 is SNHLY, CDR2 FYNNEI, per germline. Trimming took 6 bases from V and 3 from J; bases not matched to a gene: 5. The CDR3 totals 14 residues. The CDR3 spells CASRLARIYNEQFF. CDR3 in DNA: TGTGCCAGCAGACTAGCGCGGATCTACAATGAGCAGTTCTTC. Full variable domain (outside the CDR3, taken from reference TRBV2 and TRBJ2-1): EPEVTQTPSHQVTQMGQEVILRCVPISNHLYFYWYRQILGQKVEFLVSFYNNEISEKSEIFDDQFSVERPDGSNFTLKIRSTKLEDSAMYFCASRLARIYNEQFFGPGTRLTVL.

This clonotype was seen a few times. The chain combines TRBV27 with TRBJ2-3, with 8 bases aligning to TRBD1. The CDR3 loop spans 17 amino acids. Germline V gene sequence: CDR1 MNHEY, CDR2 SMNVEV (reference sequence). V lost 2 bases and J lost 9; bases outside the gene matches: 16. CDR3 DNA: TGTGCCAGCAGTTTACCAAGCCCGGACAGGGTGAGGGGCACGCAGTATTTT. Translated: CASSLPSPDRVRGTQYF.